These 9 T cell receptor beta chains were sequenced from one sample in a study of T cells in Graves' hyperthyroidism and ophthalmopathy. Researchers amplified the TCR beta CDR3 regions from RNA transcripts. The TCR CDR3 first-round RT-PCR relied on the HTBI primer set. MiXCR was run by TCRdb on the multiplex PCR reads, yielding one entry per CDR3 protein. The sample carries under 450,000 distinct CDR3 sequences, about a sixth recorded once. The sample was blood. These receptors were collected from a young woman with Graves' hyperthyroidism.

The chain employs TRBV6-1 and TRBJ2-6, with D possibly matching TRBD2 (6 bases). V lost 5 bases, J lost 1 base, and 27 bases lay in between. The germline CDR1 and CDR2 sequences are MNHNS and SASEGT. This CDR3 comprises 21 residues. CDR3 in amino acids: CASSSHAVRGRPKSGANVLTF. Written as DNA, the CDR3 is TGTGCCAGCAGTTCGCATGCCGTCCGGGGGAGACCCAAATCTGGGGCCAACGTCCTGACTTTC.

This clonotype came up many times. The chain links TRBV3-1 to TRBJ1-4; D gene uncertain. V was pared by 0 bases and J by 3 bases, with 5 bases between. This CDR3 has 14 amino acids. CDR1 LGHDT and CDR2 YNNKEL come from the germline V gene (reference sequence). The CDR3 bases are TGTGCCAGCAGCCAAGACACCGCTAATGAAAAACTGTTTTTT. Its translation is CASSQDTANEKLFF.

The rearrangement uses TRBV7-6 and TRBJ2-7, with D unclear. Per germline, CDR1 SGHVS and CDR2 FNYEAQ. This CDR3 region has 14 residues. Deletions cut 7 bases from V and 3 bases from J, with 16 bases between. The CDR3 sequence: CASNTGSPFYEQYF. The DNA of the CDR3 is TGTGCCAGCAACACCGGGTCACCCTTCTACGAGCAGTACTTC.

Ten or more counts support this clonotype. This chain joins TRBV7-3 and TRBJ2-6; no clear D. The germline V gene has CDR1 SGHTA and CDR2 FQGTGA. The germline V and J ends were trimmed by 5 bases and 4 bases, with 18 bases remaining between them. This CDR3 has 17 residues. The CDR3 coding sequence is TGTGCCAGCAGCCCACAAGGAAATCAACCCGGGGCCAACGTCCTGACTTTC. This translates into CASSPQGNQPGANVLTF.

This clonotype has only a few counts. The chain uses TRBV2 and TRBJ2-2, with no clear D. V dropped 3 bases and J dropped 4 bases, with 6 bases sitting between them. The germline V gene encodes CDR1 SNHLY and CDR2 FYNNEI. The CDR3 consists of 13 residues. The CDR3 reads CASSDLGTGELFF. DNA of the CDR3: TGTGCCAGCAGTGATTTGGGCACCGGGGAGCTGTTTTTT. The complete variable domain, with remaining parts taken from reference TRBV2 and TRBJ2-2, reads EPEVTQTPSHQVTQMGQEVILRCVPISNHLYFYWYRQILGQKVEFLVSFYNNEISEKSEIFDDQFSVERPDGSNFTLKIRSTKLEDSAMYFCASSDLGTGELFFGEGSRLTVL.

In its sample, this clonotype was seen many times. The V call is TRBV6-1, the J call TRBJ2-7; the D call may be TRBD1 or TRBD2 (6 bases each). The V gene's germline CDR1 is MNHNS and CDR2 SASEGT. The CDR3 runs 17 residues. V lost 5 bases and J 0 bases, leaving 20 bases between the germline ends. CDR3 nucleotides: TGTGCCAGCAGTCCGCCCGGCGGGACAACCAGCTCCTACGAGCAGTACTTC. Its protein is CASSPPGGTTSSYEQYF.

This clonotype was seen repeatedly, ten times or more. The V gene is TRBV11-2, the J gene TRBJ2-7; D is ambiguous. The germline CDR1 and CDR2 sequences are SGHAT and FQNNGV. Trimming removed 5 bases from V and 9 bases from J, with 11 bases in between. The CDR3 contains 11 residues. CDR3 sequence (DNA): TGTGCCAGCAGCCCCGGCGACGGGCAGTACTTC. As protein: CASSPGDGQYF.

This clonotype was counted only a few times. V usage is TRBV29-1 and J usage is TRBJ2-7; no clear D gene. CDR3 length: 13 residues. V gave up 4 bases and J gave up 2 bases, with 12 bases separating them. Germline V CDR1 and CDR2: SQVTM, ANQGSEA. The CDR3 reads CSVVWQDTYEQYF. CDR3 nucleotide sequence: TGCAGCGTTGTATGGCAAGATACCTACGAGCAGTACTTC.

The chain links TRBV30 to TRBJ2-1; D remains unclear. Trimming removed 4 bases at V and 4 bases at J, with 11 bases between. The CDR3 is 13 amino acids. The germline V gene has CDR1 GTSNPN and CDR2 SVGIG (reference sequence). This CDR3 reads CAWTPDRYNEQFF. DNA for the CDR3: TGTGCCTGGACACCGGATAGATACAATGAGCAGTTCTTC.